The rows below give T cell receptor beta chains drawn from one sample of a study of T cell responses to AZD1222 COVID-19 vaccine. The protocol was immunoSEQ multiplex PCR, while the TCRdb copy is restricted to in-frame clones and leaves out a portion. Of 150,000 or so clones listed, more than 85% were seen once; the top ten hold approximately 7%. The starting material was peripheral blood, obtained after recovery from COVID-19. These receptors were taken from an adult who had recovered from COVID-19. Each CDR3 is given with its conserved first and last residue. The order of the fields is D gene, V gene, CDR3 length, J gene, clone size, CDR3 DNA, CDR3 protein. The D gene is left open where the match is weak. Rows give clone size only sometimes, using once, few, many, or a class for an expanded clone.

d_gene: TRBD1; v_gene: TRBV13; len: 15; j_gene: TRBJ2-7; abundance: -; CDR3nt: TGTGCCAGCAGCTTAGGGGGACAGGGGAACTACGAGCAGTACTTC; CDR3aa: CASSLGGQGNYEQYF
d_gene: -; v_gene: TRBV6-2/TRBV6-3; len: 15; j_gene: TRBJ1-1; abundance: -; CDR3nt: TGTGCCAGCAGTTATGGGCCGTTGGCAAGCACTGAAGCTTTCTTT; CDR3aa: CASSYGPLASTEAFF
d_gene: -; v_gene: TRBV11-3; len: 13; j_gene: TRBJ1-1; abundance: -; CDR3nt: TGTGCCAGCAGTGGACAGTTGAACACTGAAGCTTTCTTT; CDR3aa: CASSGQLNTEAFF
d_gene: TRBD1; v_gene: TRBV9; len: 16; j_gene: TRBJ2-3; abundance: once; CDR3nt: TGTGCCAGCAGCGTACTTGGGACAGGGTCCACAGATACGCAGTATTTT; CDR3aa: CASSVLGTGSTDTQYF
d_gene: -; v_gene: TRBV7-2; len: 15; j_gene: TRBJ2-2; abundance: -; CDR3nt: TGTGCCAGCAGCTTAGGGCAGGGACGCACCGGGGAGCTGTTTTTT; CDR3aa: CASSLGQGRTGELFF
d_gene: -; v_gene: TRBV14; len: 14; j_gene: TRBJ1-1; abundance: -; CDR3nt: TGTGCCAGCAGCCTTCACAGACTGAACACTGAAGCTTTCTTT; CDR3aa: CASSLHRLNTEAFF
d_gene: -; v_gene: TRBV7-3; len: 15; j_gene: TRBJ2-3; abundance: few; CDR3nt: TGTGCCAGCAGCCCGTCGGGCGGGATGTCAGATACGCAGTATTTT; CDR3aa: CASSPSGGMSDTQYF
d_gene: -; v_gene: TRBV6-1; len: 14; j_gene: TRBJ1-1; abundance: -; CDR3nt: TGTGCCAGCAGTGATCGGGGCAAGGGCACTGAAGCTTTCTTT; CDR3aa: CASSDRGKGTEAFF
d_gene: TRBD2; v_gene: TRBV12-3/TRBV12-4; len: 11; j_gene: TRBJ2-5; abundance: -; CDR3nt: TGTGCCAGCACGGGGGGTGAGACCCAGTACTTC; CDR3aa: CASTGGETQYF
d_gene: TRBD1; v_gene: TRBV9; len: 13; j_gene: TRBJ1-3; abundance: -; CDR3nt: TGTGCCAGCAGCGCGACAGGGGAAAACACCATATATTTT; CDR3aa: CASSATGENTIYF
d_gene: -; v_gene: TRBV19; len: 15; j_gene: TRBJ2-6; abundance: -; CDR3nt: TGTGCCAGTAGTACGATCTCCTCTGGGGCCAACGTCCTGACTTTC; CDR3aa: CASSTISSGANVLTF
d_gene: TRBD1; v_gene: TRBV7-2; len: 17; j_gene: TRBJ1-4; abundance: -; CDR3nt: TGTGCCAGCAGCTACCTGGGACAGATTGCAACTAATGAAAAACTGTTTTTT; CDR3aa: CASSYLGQIATNEKLFF
d_gene: -; v_gene: TRBV7-8; len: 15; j_gene: TRBJ2-5; abundance: -; CDR3nt: TGTGCCAGCAGTAAGTTCACAGGTGCCCAAGAGACCCAGTACTTC; CDR3aa: CASSKFTGAQETQYF
d_gene: -; v_gene: TRBV10-3; len: 14; j_gene: TRBJ2-7; abundance: -; CDR3nt: TGTGCCATCAGTGAGCTGGACAACTCCTACGAGCAGTACTTC; CDR3aa: CAISELDNSYEQYF
d_gene: TRBD2; v_gene: TRBV2; len: 16; j_gene: TRBJ2-1; abundance: -; CDR3nt: TGTGCCAGCAGACTTTTAGCGGGAGGGCCTAAAAATGAGCAGTTCTTC; CDR3aa: CASRLLAGGPKNEQFF
d_gene: TRBD1; v_gene: TRBV25-1; len: 15; j_gene: TRBJ2-1; abundance: -; CDR3nt: TGTGCCAGCAGTAGGGGGCTCCTCAACTACAATGAGCAGTTCTTC; CDR3aa: CASSRGLLNYNEQFF
d_gene: -; v_gene: TRBV7-2; len: 16; j_gene: TRBJ2-1; abundance: -; CDR3nt: TGTGCCAGCAGCTTAGTAGGGACCTCCTCCTACAATGAGCAGTTCTTC; CDR3aa: CASSLVGTSSYNEQFF